This T cell receptor (beta chain) is from a study of alternative splicing in chronic myeloid leukemia remission (TCRdb year 2020). At the level of the whole study: Remission specimens from the trials were collected at major or complete molecular response, at 12 or 24 months of TKI therapy. RNA sequencing was used to profile peripheral blood from chronic-phase CML patients at diagnosis and at remission, and the results were compared with those from healthy donors. The RESIST (imatinib), ENESTxtnd (nilotinib) and PINNACLE (nilotinib plus pegylated interferon) trials supplied some 10 diagnostic specimens along with matched remission specimens. Median ages were 54 years at diagnosis, 56 to 65 at remission and 35 to 45 for healthy controls. The diagnostic specimens from the trials consisted of total leukocytes from peripheral blood collected in EDTA. Nine CML samples, seven diagnostic and two matched remission, came from the French Persistem study. Female/male counts of 11/5 were recorded for diagnosis samples, 8/3 for remission samples and 2/4 for controls. Total RNA was extracted with Trizol from peripheral blood mononuclear cells of diagnosis, remission and control samples. The full study reports these points: At remission, blood cell composition was reshaped to resemble that of the lymphoid cell-enriched normal controls. Strong differences in blood cell composition were observed between timepoints, with a shift from myeloid progenitor enrichment at diagnosis to mature lymphoid enrichment at remission.

A note on this clonotype: What antigen it recognizes has not been identified.

The time point label corresponds to: major or complete molecular response after front-line TKI therapy. Approximately 15 CML patients made up the patient cohort, and matched post-remission samples were obtained for some of these patients. Library generation was performed with bulk RNA-seq. The TruSeq Stranded RNA sample prep kit was used to generate libraries of poly-A-enriched mRNA from an input of approximately 1 ug total RNA. Paired-end sequencing was carried out on a HiSeq 2500, and each sample was sequenced in triplicate. RNA-seq read length was 125 nucleotides per mate. The original methods were these. Reads were trimmed and aligned to hg38 with STAR v2.7, with quality control by FASTQC, RSeQC and multiqc. Salmon 0.14.1 was used to quantify gene expression levels as transcripts per million (TPM). Principal component analysis suggested that trial, library batch, sequencing batch, treatment regimen and sex did not drive transcriptomic profiles. The reads were reprocessed in TCRdb, with one entry per CDR3 protein sequence and no accompanying DNA. TCRdb's processing, not the study's, gives the V and J calls here. This sample is represented by about 340 distinct CDR3 sequences; 95% to 98% of them were singletons. 5% to 6.5% of the sample goes to the ten largest clones.

The receptor comes from an adult with chronic myeloid leukemia. The sequencing used PBMCs or total blood leukocytes (not recorded which), collected during remission.

This receptor carries the CDR3 CASSEEGAGEQFF. The chain employs TRBV2 and TRBJ2-1; the D call of TRBD2 rests on TCRdb alone, since no DNA is present to check it. From cysteine to phenylalanine, the CDR3 is 13 amino acids long. Nucleotide data are not available. Taken from the germline V gene, the CDR1 and CDR2 loops are SNHLY and FYNNEI.